This is a list of T cell receptor beta chains from one sample in a study of beta chain features in type 1 diabetes. The protocol was immunoSEQ multiplex PCR, while the TCRdb copy is restricted to in-frame clones and leaves out a portion. This table holds over 700,000 clones, 17% found once. Material for sequencing was naive CD4+ T cells from blood. The receptors shown here come from a woman between 18 and 29 years old in good health. The CDR3 runs from the conserved cysteine through the conserved F or W. The order of the fields is J gene, V gene, clone size, D gene, CDR3 DNA, CDR3 protein. The D gene is left open where the match is weak. Not all rows give a size; the values are once, few, many and, for expanded clones, a class.

J: TRBJ2-1; V: TRBV10-3; size: .; D: TRBD2; DNA: TGTGCCATCAGTGACGCAAGCGGGAGGGCCGGGTATGAGCAGTTCTTC; CDR3: CAISDASGRAGYEQFF
J: TRBJ2-1; V: TRBV9; size: .; D: TRBD2; DNA: TGTGCCAGCAGCCAAGGGACACAAGGATTCGGGACTAGTCGGTCCTACAATGAGCAGTTCTTC; CDR3: CASSQGTQGFGTSRSYNEQFF
J: TRBJ2-3; V: TRBV9; size: .; D: .; DNA: TGTGCCAGCAGCGTAGGTCTAGGGGATACGCAGTATTTT; CDR3: CASSVGLGDTQYF
J: TRBJ2-1; V: TRBV4-3; size: few; D: TRBD2; DNA: TGCGCCAGCAGCCTAGGACTAGCGGGAGGAAAAACGAATGAGCAGTTCTTC; CDR3: CASSLGLAGGKTNEQFF
J: TRBJ2-3; V: TRBV7-9; size: .; D: .; DNA: TGTGCCAGCAGCCAAAAAGGAACGGGGAGCACAGATACGCAGTATTTT; CDR3: CASSQKGTGSTDTQYF
J: TRBJ1-1; V: TRBV4-3; size: .; D: .; DNA: TGCGCCAGCAGCCAAGGTGGATCGAACACTGAAGCTTTCTTT; CDR3: CASSQGGSNTEAFF
J: TRBJ1-1; V: TRBV18; size: few; D: .; DNA: TGTGCCAGCTCAGAGGACCGAATGGGCTTGAACACTGAAGCTTTCTTT; CDR3: CASSEDRMGLNTEAFF
J: TRBJ2-7; V: TRBV7-2; size: .; D: .; DNA: TGTGCCAGCAGCTTAGCGCGTGGCTACGAGCAGTACTTC; CDR3: CASSLARGYEQYF
J: TRBJ2-5; V: TRBV5-4; size: .; D: TRBD1; DNA: TGTGCCAGCAGCCAAGAGCCCCCCTCGACAGGGGGACAGACCCAGTACTTC; CDR3: CASSQEPPSTGGQTQYF
J: TRBJ2-7; V: TRBV27; size: .; D: .; DNA: TGTGCCAGCAGTTTAAAAGGGCCGGGCTACGAGCAGTACTTC; CDR3: CASSLKGPGYEQYF
J: TRBJ2-2; V: TRBV6-1; size: few; D: .; DNA: TGTGCCAGCACAGATCCACGAAATACCGGGGAGCTGTTTTTT; CDR3: CASTDPRNTGELFF
J: TRBJ2-5; V: TRBV18; size: .; D: .; DNA: TGTGCCAGCTCAATCACATTTGGAGCCGAAGAGACCCAGTACTTC; CDR3: CASSITFGAEETQYF
J: TRBJ1-2; V: TRBV27; size: few; D: .; DNA: TGTGCCAGCAGTTCGGCCGGGCCCCCTTTGGGGTATGGCTACACCTTC; CDR3: CASSSAGPPLGYGYTF
J: TRBJ2-2; V: TRBV28; size: .; D: .; DNA: TGTGCCAGCAGCCAAAGGGTTCTGGGGGAGCTGTTTTTT; CDR3: CASSQRVLGELFF
J: TRBJ2-7; V: TRBV7-6; size: .; D: TRBD2; DNA: TGTGCCAGCAGCTTAGGGTCTAGCGGAGGCTCCTACGAGCAGTACTTC; CDR3: CASSLGSSGGSYEQYF
J: TRBJ2-1; V: TRBV10-3; size: .; D: TRBD2; DNA: TGTGCCATCAGTGGAAACCACGGGACTAGCGGGAGGGCCGGCTCCTACAATGAGCAGTTCTTC; CDR3: CAISGNHGTSGRAGSYNEQFF
J: TRBJ2-7; V: TRBV5-1; size: .; D: TRBD2; DNA: TGCGCCAGCAGCTATCAGGGACTAGCGCGGTACGAGCAGTACTTC; CDR3: CASSYQGLARYEQYF
J: TRBJ2-2; V: TRBV7-9; size: few; D: TRBD1; DNA: TGTGCCAGCAGCCTTACGTCAGGGGGCGCCGGGGAGCTGTTTTTT; CDR3: CASSLTSGGAGELFF
J: TRBJ1-2; V: TRBV7-2; size: few; D: TRBD1; DNA: TGTGCCAGCAGCTTAGCCCAGGGGGCGCTTGGCTATGGCTACACCTTC; CDR3: CASSLAQGALGYGYTF
J: TRBJ2-3; V: TRBV5-6; size: .; D: TRBD2; DNA: TGTGCCAGCAGCTTGTCTAGCGGGAGTGATACGCAGTATTTT; CDR3: CASSLSSGSDTQYF
J: TRBJ2-7; V: TRBV10-3; size: few; D: TRBD2; DNA: TGTGCCATCAGTGGGACTAGCGGGAGGCTTTTGCCCTACGAGCAGTACTTC; CDR3: CAISGTSGRLLPYEQYF
J: TRBJ2-2; V: TRBV7-3; size: few; D: .; DNA: TGTGCCAGTTCAATTACCGGGGAGCTGTTTTTT; CDR3: CASSITGELFF
J: TRBJ2-1; V: TRBV7-2; size: .; D: .; DNA: TGTGCCAGCAGCCCCTCAGCCGCTAGGTATGAGCAGTTCTTC; CDR3: CASSPSAARYEQFF
J: TRBJ2-3; V: TRBV7-9; size: few; D: TRBD1; DNA: TGTGCCAGCAGCTTTAGTCTACAGGGGGATCTCCCAGATACGCAGTATTTT; CDR3: CASSFSLQGDLPDTQYF
J: TRBJ2-4; V: TRBV4-1; size: .; D: .; DNA: TGCGCCAGCAGCCAAGGGGGTACCACCAAAAACATTCAGTACTTC; CDR3: CASSQGGTTKNIQYF
J: TRBJ2-3; V: TRBV6-6; size: few; D: TRBD1; DNA: TGTGCCAGCAGTTACTGGGACAGACCGACAGATACGCAGTATTTT; CDR3: CASSYWDRPTDTQYF
J: TRBJ2-1; V: TRBV11-1; size: .; D: .; DNA: TGTGCCAGCAGCTTAGAATCAGGATACAATGAGCAGTTCTTC; CDR3: CASSLESGYNEQFF
J: TRBJ2-1; V: TRBV7-2; size: .; D: TRBD1; DNA: TGTGCCAGCAGCCTCAGCTATGGGACAGGAACCTACAATGAGCAGTTCTTC; CDR3: CASSLSYGTGTYNEQFF
J: TRBJ1-1; V: TRBV20-1; size: .; D: .; DNA: TGCAGTGCCAGAAAGGGCACTGAAGCTTTCTTT; CDR3: CSARKGTEAFF
J: TRBJ1-2; V: TRBV5-1; size: few; D: TRBD1; DNA: TGCGCCAGCAGCTTGGGACAGGGAGACGGCTACACCTTC; CDR3: CASSLGQGDGYTF
J: TRBJ2-1; V: TRBV19; size: .; D: TRBD1; DNA: TGTGCCAGTAGTGCAGACAGGGTGCGCAACAATGAGCAGTTCTTC; CDR3: CASSADRVRNNEQFF
J: TRBJ2-6; V: TRBV7-2; size: few; D: TRBD1; DNA: TGTGCCAGCAGCTTACAGGGGGCTGGGGCCAACGTCCTGACTTTC; CDR3: CASSLQGAGANVLTF
J: TRBJ2-1; V: TRBV19; size: few; D: .; DNA: TGTGCCAGTAGACTTCCGGGACGGGGAGGCAATGAGCAGTTCTTC; CDR3: CASRLPGRGGNEQFF
J: TRBJ2-1; V: TRBV19; size: .; D: .; DNA: TGTGCCAGTAGTATAGGATACAATGAGCAGTTCTTC; CDR3: CASSIGYNEQFF
J: TRBJ2-1; V: TRBV5-4; size: few; D: .; DNA: TGTGCCAGCAGCTTAGGGGGACTGACCTACAATGAGCAGTTCTTC; CDR3: CASSLGGLTYNEQFF
J: TRBJ2-7; V: TRBV6-5; size: few; D: TRBD1; DNA: TGTGCCAGCAGTTACATCCGAGCAGGGGGCAAGCAGTACTTC; CDR3: CASSYIRAGGKQYF
J: TRBJ2-7; V: TRBV7-6; size: .; D: TRBD1; DNA: TGTGCCAGCTTGGACAGGAGTTACGAGCAGTACTTC; CDR3: CASLDRSYEQYF
J: TRBJ1-3; V: TRBV19; size: few; D: TRBD1; DNA: TGTGCCAGTAGTACCCGGGACAGCTACTCTGGAAACACCATATATTTT; CDR3: CASSTRDSYSGNTIYF
J: TRBJ1-2; V: TRBV29-1; size: .; D: TRBD1; DNA: TGCAGCGTTGGGGACAGCGAAGGCTACACCTTC; CDR3: CSVGDSEGYTF
J: TRBJ1-3; V: TRBV5-1; size: few; D: .; DNA: TGCGCCAGCAGCCCGGACCCCAGCTCTGGAAACACCATATATTTT; CDR3: CASSPDPSSGNTIYF
J: TRBJ1-2; V: TRBV7-9; size: .; D: TRBD1; DNA: TGTGCCAGCAGCTTCACCACAGGGGAGGTCGGTGGCTACACCTTC; CDR3: CASSFTTGEVGGYTF
J: TRBJ2-4; V: TRBV19; size: few; D: .; DNA: TGTGCCAGTAGTGGTACAGGACTAGCCAAAAACATTCAGTACTTC; CDR3: CASSGTGLAKNIQYF
J: TRBJ2-2; V: TRBV6-6; size: few; D: .; DNA: TGTGCCAGCAGTACACCGCGGACAGCCCACACCGGGGAGCTGTTTTTT; CDR3: CASSTPRTAHTGELFF
J: TRBJ1-1; V: TRBV4-2; size: once; D: TRBD1; DNA: TGTGCCAGCAGCCAAGATCTCGGGACAGCGAACACTGAAGCTTTCTTT; CDR3: CASSQDLGTANTEAFF
J: TRBJ2-7; V: TRBV18; size: .; D: TRBD1; DNA: TGTGCCAGCTCACCACACGAAACTGGACAGGGTACCTACGAGCAGTACTTC; CDR3: CASSPHETGQGTYEQYF
J: TRBJ1-3; V: TRBV6-6; size: .; D: .; DNA: TGTGCCAGCAGACGTGACAGCTCTGGAAACACCATATATTTT; CDR3: CASRRDSSGNTIYF
J: TRBJ2-3; V: TRBV7-2; size: .; D: .; DNA: TGTGCCAGCAGCTTAGTGCACTTTGCAGATACGCAGTATTTT; CDR3: CASSLVHFADTQYF
J: TRBJ2-1; V: TRBV5-6; size: .; D: .; DNA: TGTGCCAGCAGCGACAGACTAGGGGGCTCCTACAATGAGCAGTTCTTC; CDR3: CASSDRLGGSYNEQFF
J: TRBJ1-2; V: TRBV18; size: .; D: TRBD1; DNA: TGTGCCAGCTCATCGACAGGGGAGGGCTATGGCTACACCTTC; CDR3: CASSSTGEGYGYTF
J: TRBJ2-5; V: TRBV10-3; size: .; D: TRBD2; DNA: TGTGCCATCAGTGGACTAGCGGGAGGCCAAGAGACCCAGTACTTC; CDR3: CAISGLAGGQETQYF
J: TRBJ2-7; V: TRBV27; size: few; D: TRBD2; DNA: TGTGCCAGCAGTTTGTTCGGACTAGCGGGCGAGTACGAGCAGTACTTC; CDR3: CASSLFGLAGEYEQYF
J: TRBJ2-7; V: TRBV11-2; size: few; D: .; DNA: TGTGCCAGCAGCCGGGACCCCTCCTACGAGCAGTACTTC; CDR3: CASSRDPSYEQYF